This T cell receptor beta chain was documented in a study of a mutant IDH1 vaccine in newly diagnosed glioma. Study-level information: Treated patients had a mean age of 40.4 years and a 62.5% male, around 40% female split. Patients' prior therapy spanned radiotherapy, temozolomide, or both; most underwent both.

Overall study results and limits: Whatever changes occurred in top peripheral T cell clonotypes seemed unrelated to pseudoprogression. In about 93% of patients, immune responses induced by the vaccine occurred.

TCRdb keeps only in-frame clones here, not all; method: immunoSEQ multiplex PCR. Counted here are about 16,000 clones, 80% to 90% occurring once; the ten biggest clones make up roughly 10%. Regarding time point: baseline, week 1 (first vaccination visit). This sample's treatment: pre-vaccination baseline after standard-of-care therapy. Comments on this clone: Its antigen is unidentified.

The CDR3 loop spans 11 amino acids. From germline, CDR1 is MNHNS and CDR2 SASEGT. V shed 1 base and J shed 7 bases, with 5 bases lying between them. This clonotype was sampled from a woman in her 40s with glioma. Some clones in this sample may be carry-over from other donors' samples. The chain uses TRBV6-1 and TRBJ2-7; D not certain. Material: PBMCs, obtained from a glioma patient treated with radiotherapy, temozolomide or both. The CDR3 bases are TGTGCCAGCAGTGAAGGCTGGGAGCAGTACTTC. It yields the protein CASSEGWEQYF.